This entry features one T cell receptor beta chain sequence. The specificity of this receptor is unknown. Base-call qualities are not available, and no considerably larger clone is one nucleotide away. The entry originates in a study of blood T cell repertoires in COVID-19 (TCRdb year 2020). For context, the study as a whole: Collaborator samples came from the United States, Italy and Spain and covered acute and convalescent phases of COVID-19. The prospective study material was composed of cDNA or gDNA derived from T cells, B-cell-depleted T cells, or PBMCs. Deeply sampled blood TCRbeta repertoires from subjects exposed to, actively infected with, or recovered from COVID-19 were included in the dataset. The repertoires were made available in a free public database intended to serve as a resource for research on the immune response to SARS-CoV-2. The samples were drawn from two sources: the first 160 participants of the ongoing ImmuneRACE study, and 1,254 subjects contributed by 6 global collaborators. Nearly every sample came with metadata listing a de-identified subject ID, COVID-19 status, age in years and sex. Where available, HLA class I and class II types were obtained from metadata supplied by the sample provider rather than from assay-based typing. The investigation overall reported the following: The amount of clinical and demographic metadata varied by source and participant and was provided uncurated.

The immunoSEQ Assay, a bias-controlled multiplex PCR, was used to amplify TCRbeta CDR3 regions from genomic DNA. In the original analysis: The number of nucleated cells in each sample was estimated by amplification of reference gene primers within the assay. Sequence reads were collapsed and filtered to measure the absolute abundance of every unique TCRbeta CDR3 rearrangement. For each sample, productive Simpson clonality was calculated as the square root of Simpson's diversity index across productive rearrangements. The clones in this table, taken by TCRdb from immuneACCESS, are in-frame only. Not every clone is retained; where verified, under half of the shortfall comes from an unresolved V gene, and the cause of the rest is unknown. The DNA was the basis for D and trimming; V, J and clone size are from that table. The sample table records hundreds of thousands of clones; more than 70% of these occur just once. The ten largest clones take up 6.3% of the sample.

One collaborating source in Seattle enrolled patients while the patients were actively infected and followed the patients over time throughout the course of disease. Whole blood was collected in K2EDTA tubes by collaborating institutions according to the institutions' own protocols. For TCRbeta analysis, collaborators shipped samples as frozen whole blood, isolated PBMCs, or DNA extracted from either of those sample types. CDR1 and CDR2, per the germline V gene, are SGHRS and YFSETQ. Germline trimming amounts to 2 bases on V and 5 bases on J, with 6 as the count of junction bases outside the gene matches. From cysteine to phenylalanine, the CDR3 is 15 amino acids long. The read is trimmed to its CDR3 DNA, 45 bases read in frame from base 1.

This TCR was sampled from a woman aged 30 to 39 with COVID-19, enrolled during active disease. Sequencing was performed on peripheral blood. The V gene is TRBV5-1 and the J gene is TRBJ2-2; 7 middle bases align to TRBD2. The bases are TGCGCCAGCAGCTTTGGGGACTACATTACCGGGGAGCTGTTTTTT. Its protein is CASSFGDYITGELFF.